This TCR beta chain was identified during a study of blood T cell repertoires in COVID-19. For the study at large: Sites in the United States, Italy and Spain provided acute and convalescent COVID-19 samples. The analysed material was cDNA or gDNA that came from T cells, B-cell-depleted T cells, or PBMCs.

Germline CDR1 MNHNY, CDR2 SVGAGI (reference sequence). The CDR3 covers 18 residues. The junction had 8 bases not matched to a gene; V was cut back by 6 bases and J by 0 bases. Measured with immunoSEQ multiplex PCR; TCRdb has only the in-frame clones, and not every one. The sample lists 130,000 or so clones; approximately 84% were seen once. The chain combines TRBV6-6 with TRBJ2-3, with 14 bases that match TRBD2. The TCR sequence derives from a woman of 80 years or more with acute or convalescent COVID-19. Source material: peripheral blood. This CDR3 is CASSRLAGGPFSTDTQYF. The CDR3 DNA reads as TGTGCCAGCAGCCGACTAGCGGGGGGGCCTTTTAGCACAGATACGCAGTATTTT.